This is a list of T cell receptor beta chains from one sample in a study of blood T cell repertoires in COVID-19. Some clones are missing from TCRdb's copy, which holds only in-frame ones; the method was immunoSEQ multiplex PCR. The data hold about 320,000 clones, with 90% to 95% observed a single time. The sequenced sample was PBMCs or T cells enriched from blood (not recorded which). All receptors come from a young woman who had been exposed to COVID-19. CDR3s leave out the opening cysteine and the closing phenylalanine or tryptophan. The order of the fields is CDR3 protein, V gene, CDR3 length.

CDR3 protein: ASSVASGQPQH
V gene: TRBV9
CDR3 length: 11

CDR3 protein: ASTLMSGRNTEAF
V gene: TRBV3-1/TRBV3-2
CDR3 length: 13

CDR3 protein: ASSLAEPGWKWGYT
V gene: TRBV5-1
CDR3 length: 14

CDR3 protein: ASSPARGRKQPQH
V gene: TRBV7-8
CDR3 length: 13

CDR3 protein: ASSDGLAVYNEQF
V gene: TRBV27
CDR3 length: 13

CDR3 protein: ASSTQGGHLYEQY
V gene: TRBV9
CDR3 length: 13

CDR3 protein: ASSHLQGWNGYT
V gene: TRBV3-1/TRBV3-2
CDR3 length: 12

CDR3 protein: AISDQQDLTPQH
V gene: TRBV10-3
CDR3 length: 12

CDR3 protein: ASSLGGYRGGDEQF
V gene: TRBV7-6
CDR3 length: 14

CDR3 protein: ASSPFQAPNEKLF
V gene: TRBV7-9
CDR3 length: 13

CDR3 protein: ASSQVDTVTDTQY
V gene: TRBV4-1
CDR3 length: 13

CDR3 protein: ATSMHRGPPYLQTGELF
V gene: TRBV24-1
CDR3 length: 17

CDR3 protein: ASGRGLAPPSTDTQY
V gene: TRBV12-5
CDR3 length: 15

CDR3 protein: ASSSDRGPYEQY
V gene: TRBV5-4
CDR3 length: 12

CDR3 protein: ASSLSLPQGGYYGYT
V gene: TRBV27
CDR3 length: 15

CDR3 protein: ASSLLGGASGNTIY
V gene: TRBV2
CDR3 length: 14

CDR3 protein: ASSLWTTYDEKLF
V gene: TRBV6-1
CDR3 length: 13

CDR3 protein: ASNSVTGQN
V gene: TRBV7-2
CDR3 length: 9

CDR3 protein: ASSVEKKQY
V gene: TRBV3-1/TRBV3-2
CDR3 length: 9

CDR3 protein: SVTGGVNTGELF
V gene: TRBV29-1
CDR3 length: 12

CDR3 protein: ASSPSGRGPNTEAF
V gene: TRBV18
CDR3 length: 14

CDR3 protein: ASSQGGISQETQY
V gene: TRBV3-1/TRBV3-2
CDR3 length: 13